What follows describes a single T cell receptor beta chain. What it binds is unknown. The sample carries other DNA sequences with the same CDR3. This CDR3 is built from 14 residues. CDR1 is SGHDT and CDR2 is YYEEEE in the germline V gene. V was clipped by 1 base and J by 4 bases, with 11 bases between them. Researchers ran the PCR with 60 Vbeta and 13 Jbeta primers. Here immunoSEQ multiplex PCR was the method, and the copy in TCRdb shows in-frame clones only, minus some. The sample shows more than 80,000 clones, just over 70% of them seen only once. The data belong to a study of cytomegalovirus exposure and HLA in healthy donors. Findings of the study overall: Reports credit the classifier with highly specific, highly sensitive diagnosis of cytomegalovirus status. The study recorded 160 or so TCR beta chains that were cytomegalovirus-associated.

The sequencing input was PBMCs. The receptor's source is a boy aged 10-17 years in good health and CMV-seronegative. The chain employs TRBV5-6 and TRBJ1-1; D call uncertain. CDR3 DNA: TGTGCCAGCAGCTTGAGGCAGCGGGGCACTGAAGCTTTCTTT. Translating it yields CASSLRQRGTEAFF.